This passage covers 30 T cell receptor beta chains from one sample sequenced in a study of blood T cells in healthy people across ages (dated by TCRdb to between 2014 and 2017). Libraries were constructed by 5' RACE. TCRdb names Illumina HiSeq 2500 as the instrument used. A second roughly 6 to 11 cycle PCR used a sample-barcoded 5' primer and a J-beta primer mix. TCRdb itself trimmed the public reads at Q25 with fastp, ran MiXCR and retained productive beta chains. A single entry per CDR3 protein holds the most common genes and DNA from its merged rows. For this sample the table gives hundreds of thousands of distinct CDR3 sequences, of which around a quarter were detected only once. The ten largest account for 3% to 4.5% of the sample. The sample was also linked to a second study, of T cells of mothers and their children.

The sequenced sample was blood. These receptors were collected from a boy younger than 10 in good health.

A few counts support this clonotype. V and J are TRBV5-1 and TRBJ2-5; 8 nucleotides match TRBD2. The CDR3 extends over 14 amino acids. CDR1 is SGHRS, CDR2 YFSETQ, per germline. The J segment lost 3 bases and the V segment lost 6 bases, leaving 7 bases of the junction unmatched. The DNA for the CDR3 is TGCGCCAGCAAACAACTAGCGGAGAAAGAGACCCAGTACTTC. Its protein product is CASKQLAEKETQYF.

A few counts support this clonotype. V is TRBV29-1 and J is TRBJ2-5; TRBD1 matches 7 bases. V was clipped by 4 bases and J by 5 bases; unmatched bases: 7. This CDR3 is 13 amino acids long. Germline V gives CDR1 SQVTM, CDR2 ANQGSEA. This CDR3 reads CSVVRGPGETQYF. The CDR3 DNA follows: TGCAGCGTTGTTAGGGGGCCAGGGGAGACCCAGTACTTC.

This clonotype was counted only a few times. The rearrangement joins TRBV3-1 to TRBJ1-5, with 8 bases identical to TRBD1. Germline loops: CDR1 LGHDT, CDR2 YNNKEL (reference sequence). The CDR3 runs to 16 residues. Unmatched junction bases numbered 10, after V lost 2 bases and J lost 7 bases. The CDR3 bases are TGTGCCAGCAGCCAACATGCCCAGGGGGCGAAACAGCCCCAGCATTTT. Translation: CASSQHAQGAKQPQHF.

The chain employs TRBV19 and TRBJ1-6, with D perhaps TRBD1 (5 bases). V lost 5 bases, J lost 7 bases, and 12 bases lay in between. CDR3 length: 14 amino acids. Germline CDR1 and CDR2: LNHDA and SQIVND (reference sequence). The CDR3 bases are TGTGCCAGTAGTCCGGGGACGGGGAATTCACCCCTCCACTTT. Its translation is CASSPGTGNSPLHF.

Regarding this clonotype: Mismatch with germline at one junction end may stem from a read error. The CDR3 region has the DNA TGCAGTGCTAGTTCGGTGGACGGGAGCTACGAGCAGTGCTTC. Protein: CSASSVDGSYEQCF. The genes are TRBV20-1 and TRBJ2-5; maybe TRBD2 (6 bases). Germline V gene data show CDR1 as DFQATT and CDR2 as SNEGSKA (reference sequence). The CDR3 covers 14 residues.

In its sample, this clonotype was seen a few times. The chain employs TRBV12-3 or TRBV12-4 and TRBJ1-5; TRBD1 agrees at 11 bases. With V trimmed by 6 bases and J by 7 bases, 11 bases remained unmatched. This CDR3 is built from 16 residues. This CDR3 reads CASSPTGTGGRQPQHF. The CDR3 DNA sequence: TGTGCCAGCAGCCCGACCGGGACAGGGGGTCGACAGCCCCAGCATTTT.

V usage is TRBV20-1 and J usage is TRBJ2-1; TRBD2 matches at 9 bases. Unmatched junction bases numbered 16, after V lost 6 bases and J lost 10 bases. This CDR3 has 15 residues. CDR1 is DFQATT, CDR2 SNEGSKA, per germline (reference sequence). The CDR3 DNA is TGCAGTGCAAGGGGACTAGCAGGCGTAATAAGGGAGCAGTTCTTC. This sequence encodes CSARGLAGVIREQFF.

This clonotype was seen a few times. This chain connects TRBV19 to TRBJ2-1, with 7 bases matching TRBD2. CDR1 is LNHDA and CDR2 is SQIVND in the germline V gene (reference sequence). The CDR3 is made up of 15 amino acids. V gave up 4 bases and J gave up 0 bases; unmatched junction bases: 3. Written as DNA, the CDR3 is TGTGCCAGTAGTAGTGGGACTATCTCCTACAATGAGCAGTTCTTC. The encoded protein is CASSSGTISYNEQFF. Variable domain in full (rest from reference TRBV19 and TRBJ2-1): DGGITQSPKYLFRKEGQNVTLSCEQNLNHDAMYWYRQDPGQGLRLIYYSQIVNDFQKGDIAEGYSVSREKKESFPLTVTSAQKNPTAFYLCASSSGTISYNEQFFGPGTRLTVL.

There are a few counts of this clonotype. V and J are TRBV29-1 and TRBJ2-2; TRBD2 matches 8 bases. Germline V gene data show CDR1 as SQVTM and CDR2 as ANQGSEA. After removal of 5 bases from V and 7 bases from J, the junction contained 21 bases not matched to a gene. This CDR3 has 18 amino acids. The CDR3 protein is CSVLHSRSGSSLFGELFF. The DNA of the CDR3 is TGCAGCGTTTTGCACAGTAGGAGCGGGAGTTCGCTATTCGGGGAGCTGTTTTTT.

The J gene is TRBJ2-2, the V gene TRBV12-3 or TRBV12-4, with TRBD2 as a possible D gene (6 bases). V lost 0 bases, J lost 5 bases, and 13 bases lay in between. This CDR3 comprises 16 residues. CDR3 amino acids: CASSLALPGVTGELFF. DNA of the CDR3: TGTGCCAGCAGTTTAGCGCTTCCGGGAGTTACCGGGGAGCTGTTTTTT.

The rearrangement joins TRBV11-2 to TRBJ2-7; D might be TRBD1 (6 bases). The V end was cut by 5 bases, the J end by 1 base, with 15 bases between. Germline CDR1 and CDR2: SGHAT and FQNNGV. This CDR3 region has 15 residues. The chain's CDR3 is CASSPNTGISYEQYF. For the CDR3, the DNA is TGTGCCAGCAGCCCAAATACAGGGATATCCTACGAGCAGTACTTC.

The chain recombines TRBV5-1 with TRBJ2-2; D uncertain. The V end lost 4 bases, the J end lost 3 bases, and 13 bases lay between the germline ends. The CDR3 is 15 residues long. The V gene's germline CDR1 is SGHRS and CDR2 YFSETQ. CDR3 nucleotide sequence: TGCGCCAGCAGCCAATACTATGCGGACACCGGGGAGCTGTTTTTT. Protein sequence: CASSQYYADTGELFF.

J is TRBJ1-3 and V is TRBV12-3 or TRBV12-4, with no clear D. CDR3 length equals 14 residues. Trimming stripped 7 bases from V and 1 base from J, with 11 bases between. CDR3 coding DNA: TGTGCCAGCACCGCAACCCAATCTGGAAACACCATATATTTT. It codes for CASTATQSGNTIYF.

The chain uses TRBV7-2 and TRBJ2-2; 8 nucleotides line up with TRBD2. CDR3 length: 16 amino acids. Unmatched junction bases numbered 9, after V lost 3 bases and J lost 6 bases. Per the germline V gene, CDR1 is SGHTA and CDR2 is FQGNSA. In nucleotides, the CDR3 is TGTGCCAGCAGCTTCCCGAGCGGGGGAGGGGCCGGGGAGCTGTTTTTT. Protein: CASSFPSGGGAGELFF.

This clonotype was seen a few times. J is TRBJ2-7 and V is TRBV11-2; maybe TRBD1 (5 bases). Germline CDR1 SGHAT, CDR2 FQNNGV. V lost 5 bases and J 3 bases, leaving 14 bases between the germline ends. There are 14 residues in the CDR3. The CDR3 spells CASSPVTGNYEQYF. As DNA, the CDR3 is TGTGCCAGCAGCCCCGTCACAGGCAACTACGAGCAGTACTTC.

This clonotype was seen a few times. The V and J genes are TRBV7-9 and TRBJ2-5, with TRBD1 matching over 7 bases. Near its end, the DNA agrees better with TRBJ2-1, so the J call may be wrong. This CDR3 is built from 14 residues. The germline V gene has CDR1 SEHNR and CDR2 FQNEAQ (reference sequence). CDR3: CASSYGTANNEQFF. The CDR3 nucleotides are TGTGCCAGCAGCTACGGGACAGCTAACAATGAGCAGTTCTTC.

This chain's CDR3 is CASSRNSGSQETQYF. The CDR3 DNA reads as TGTGCCAGCAGCCGAAATAGCGGGAGTCAAGAGACCCAGTACTTC. The chain joins TRBV11-2 to TRBJ2-5; 9 bases agree with TRBD2. Trimming at V came to 5 bases and at J to 2 bases, leaving 6 bases not matched to a gene. This CDR3 comprises 15 residues. Germline CDR1 SGHAT, CDR2 FQNNGV.

There are a few counts of this clonotype. V is TRBV30 and J is TRBJ2-5; 7 positions agree with TRBD1. V lost 2 bases to trimming and J lost 5 bases; unmatched junction nucleotides: 2. Per the germline V gene, CDR1 is GTSNPN and CDR2 is SVGIG (reference sequence). CDR3 length equals 12 residues. The CDR3 DNA reads TGTGCCTGGAGTAAGGGGGCCGAGACCCAGTACTTC. Translated, it gives CAWSKGAETQYF.

This CDR3 is CASTLGAGPVPQYF. As DNA, the CDR3 is TGTGCCAGCACCCTAGGGGCAGGTCCGGTACCCCAGTACTTC. This chain joins TRBV7-6 and TRBJ2-5; D may be TRBD1 (5 bases). The CDR3 extends over 14 amino acids. CDR1 SGHVS and CDR2 FNYEAQ come from the germline V gene. Trimming took off 7 bases at V and 9 bases at J, with 21 bases between the two ends.

This clonotype was detected a few times. The rearrangement joins TRBV15 to TRBJ2-2, with TRBD1 matching over 9 bases. Looked up from germline, CDR1 is LNHNV and CDR2 is YYDKDF (reference sequence). There are 15 residues in the CDR3. Losses at the gene ends were 5 bases for V and 5 bases for J; bases not matched to a gene: 6. The CDR3 DNA reads TGTGCCACCAGCCCAAGGACAGGGGCAACCGGGGAGCTGTTTTTT. Translation: CATSPRTGATGELFF.

The rearrangement links TRBV7-8 to TRBJ2-7; D tentatively reads TRBD1 or TRBD2 (5 bases each). V lost 4 bases to trimming and J lost 2 bases, with 18 bases between them. The CDR3 is 16 amino acids. Germline V gene lookup returns CDR1 SGHVS and CDR2 FQNEAQ. The CDR3 coding sequence is TGTGCCAGCAGCTCATTGTGGGAGACAGAACCCTACGAGCAGTACTTC. This translates into CASSSLWETEPYEQYF. Full variable domain (remainder filled in from reference TRBV7-8 and TRBJ2-7): GAGVSQSPRYKVAKRGQDVALRCDPISGHVSLFWYQQALGQGPEFLTYFQNEAQLDKSGLPSDRFFAERPEGSVSTLKIQRTQQEDSAVYLCASSSLWETEPYEQYFGPGTRLTVT.

The chain has TRBV20-1 and TRBJ2-3; 9 nucleotides align to TRBD2. Per germline, CDR1 DFQATT and CDR2 SNEGSKA (reference sequence). V shed 0 bases and J 4 bases; nucleotides not matched to a gene: 11. The CDR3 contains 17 residues. The CDR3 is CSARDPLRREGPDTQYF. The CDR3 DNA follows: TGCAGTGCTAGAGATCCGCTAAGGCGGGAGGGACCAGATACGCAGTATTTT.

This chain uses TRBV14 with TRBJ2-1; TRBD2 matches at 8 bases. With 4 bases clipped from V and 4 bases from J, the junction kept 9 bases outside the gene matches. Germline CDR1 and CDR2: SGHDN and FVKESK. CDR3 length: 16 residues. This chain's CDR3 is CASSPLRPSGYNEQFF. The CDR3 region has the DNA TGTGCCAGCAGCCCCCTCCGGCCTAGCGGGTACAATGAGCAGTTCTTC.

The V call is TRBV6-5, the J call TRBJ1-1; D is possibly TRBD1 (5 bases). Germline CDR1 MNHEY, CDR2 SVGAGI. CDR3 length equals 14 residues. Trimming shortened V by 0 bases and J by 5 bases, and 10 bases separated the two germline ends. The CDR3 loop reads CASSYSRGLTEAFF. In nucleotides, the CDR3 is TGTGCCAGCAGTTACTCGCGGGGGTTGACTGAAGCTTTCTTT.

The chain carries TRBV27 and TRBJ1-1; D perhaps matches TRBD1 (5 bases). Germline V gene lookup returns CDR1 MNHEY and CDR2 SMNVEV (reference sequence). This CDR3 comprises 13 residues. The ends were cut back, 11 bases at V and 2 bases at J, with 15 bases in the middle. CDR3 DNA: TGTGCCTCCCACCAGGGTAGAAACACTGAAGCTTTCTTT. It codes for CASHQGRNTEAFF.

In this sample, this clonotype turned up a few times. Since a much larger clone is just one base distant, this may be a read error. The chain uses TRBV20-1 and TRBJ2-1, with D unresolved. The CDR3 spans 10 residues. Germline V gene lookup returns CDR1 DFQATT and CDR2 SNEGSKA (reference sequence). CDR3 in amino acids: CGAYGNEQFF. In nucleotides, the CDR3 is TGCGGTGCTTACGGAAATGAGCAGTTCTTC.

This clonotype occurred many times. This rearrangement joins TRBV20-1 to TRBJ1-4; tentatively, D is TRBD1 (6 bases). CDR3 length: 15 amino acids. The V gene's germline CDR1 is DFQATT and CDR2 SNEGSKA (reference sequence). With 0 bases removed from V and 7 bases from J, the gap between germline ends came to 15 bases. Here the CDR3 DNA reads TGCAGTGCTAGAGACCCCGGACAGACGGCTGAAAAACTGTTTTTT. Translated: CSARDPGQTAEKLFF.

This clonotype was counted only a few times. The rearrangement joins TRBV27 to TRBJ1-6, with a weak D call TRBD1 (5 bases). Per germline, CDR1 MNHEY and CDR2 SMNVEV (reference sequence). This CDR3 is 18 amino acids long. V lost 8 bases and J 9 bases, leaving 29 bases between the germline ends. DNA of the CDR3: TGTGCCAGCGGTTACGACCCTAGGGGAACCCCGCTGCGTTCACCCCTCCACTTT. The encoded protein is CASGYDPRGTPLRSPLHF.

This clonotype was detected a few times. The chain carries TRBV20-1 and TRBJ2-1; D tentatively fits TRBD1 or TRBD2 (5 bases each). Between the trimmed V and J ends, which lost 1 base and 4 bases, there was a span of 11 bases. This CDR3 comprises 14 residues. Per the germline V gene, CDR1 is DFQATT and CDR2 is SNEGSKA (reference sequence). CDR3 region: CSARAGQGYNEQFF. The CDR3 region has the DNA TGCAGTGCTAGAGCGGGGCAGGGTTACAATGAGCAGTTCTTC.

This clonotype was counted a few times. J is TRBJ2-5 and V is TRBV5-1, with unresolved D. The CDR3 contains 12 residues. V lost 5 bases to trimming and J lost 2 bases, with 7 bases between them. The germline gives CDR1 SGHRS, CDR2 YFSETQ. CDR3 sequence: CASRSRQETQYF. In nucleotides, the CDR3 is TGCGCCAGCAGGAGTCGGCAAGAGACCCAGTACTTC.